This is a list of T cell receptor beta chains from one sample in a study of T cell repertoires in cytomegalovirus infection. TCRdb reprocessed the reads with MiXCR, giving one entry per CDR3 protein. The data contain about 310,000 distinct CDR3 sequences, roughly 16% of them singletons. Material for sequencing was PBMCs. The receptors shown here come from a human donor in good health (CMV status not recorded). Some clones in this sample may be carry-over from other donors' samples. Both conserved end residues are part of each CDR3. A D gene is named only where the DNA matches it firmly. Size is omitted from some rows. Given values are once, few, many or a class for expanded clones.

j_call v_call clone_size d_call cdr3_nt cdr3_aa
TRBJ2-5 TRBV28 NA NA TGTGCCAGCAGTTTTAGCGGTTACCAAGAGACCCAGTACTTC CASSFSGYQETQYF
TRBJ2-3 TRBV4-2 once TRBD1 TGTGCCAGCAGCCATTACGACAGGGCGTCGACGAGAGGTACGCAGTATTTT CASSHYDRASTRGTQYF
TRBJ2-7 TRBV27 NA TRBD2 TGTGCCAGCAGTTTGACTAGCGATTCCTACGAGCAGTACTTC CASSLTSDSYEQYF
TRBJ1-5 TRBV7-6 NA NA TGTGCCAGCAGCTTCTCACAAGATCAGCCCCGGCATTTT CASSFSQDQPRHF
TRBJ2-7 TRBV4-1 many NA TGCGCCAGCAGCCAAGAAAGGGGAAGCTACGAGCAGTACTTC CASSQERGSYEQYF
TRBJ1-2 TRBV7-8 many NA TGTGCCAGCAGCCAGGGTTATGGCTACACCTTC CASSQGYGYTF
TRBJ1-4 TRBV20-1 few NA TGCAGTGCCCGGGACCTTACAGAATTTAATGAAAAACTGTTTTTT CSARDLTEFNEKLFF
TRBJ2-7 TRBV7-9 many NA TGTGCCAGCAGCTTAGCATCGGGACACATCTACGAGCAGTACTTC CASSLASGHIYEQYF
TRBJ2-5 TRBV5-5 NA NA TGTGCCAGCAGCGGGGACTTTCAGGCCCAGTACTTC CASSGDFQAQYF
TRBJ1-2 TRBV12-3/TRBV12-4 NA NA TGTGCCAGCAGTTTAACCCCTGGGTATGGCTACACCTTC CASSLTPGYGYTF
TRBJ1-1 TRBV6-5 NA NA TGTGCCAGCAGTTACACACAAACGAACACTGAAGCTTTCTTT CASSYTQTNTEAFF
TRBJ1-5 TRBV5-5 few NA TGTGCCAGCAGCTTGGGATCGTATTTCCAGCCCCAGCATTTT CASSLGSYFQPQHF
TRBJ2-1 TRBV5-1 few TRBD2 TGCGCCAGCAGCCCTGGACTAGCGGGATTGAGGTCCTACAATGAGCAGTTCTTC CASSPGLAGLRSYNEQFF
TRBJ1-5 TRBV10-2 few TRBD1 TGCGCCAGCCGGGGCGGGACAGGGGGGGTTAGTCGTCAGCCCCAGCATTTT CASRGGTGGVSRQPQHF
TRBJ1-1 TRBV6-8 NA NA TGTGCCAGCAGTTACCCCGGCGGGAGGGGCGAATTCACTGAAGCTTTCTTT CASSYPGGRGEFTEAFF
TRBJ1-1 TRBV7-4 NA NA TGTGCCAGCAGCTTACAAGTCTCTAGTACTGAAGCTTTCTTT CASSLQVSSTEAFF
TRBJ2-1 TRBV20-1 NA TRBD2 TGCAGTGCTAGGATTACTAGCGGGGCGGTTTTTTACAATGAGCAGTTCTTC CSARITSGAVFYNEQFF
TRBJ2-7 TRBV7-9 NA TRBD1 TGTGCCAGCAGCTTTTGGACAGGGGGGGAGGACGAGCAGTACTTC CASSFWTGGEDEQYF
TRBJ1-5 TRBV7-2 many NA TGTGCCAGCAGCTATAGACAGAGCAATCAGCCCCAGCATTTT CASSYRQSNQPQHF
TRBJ1-5 TRBV7-2 few NA TGTGCCAGCAGCCCCTGGGAGATGCAGAACCAGCCCCAGCATTTT CASSPWEMQNQPQHF
TRBJ2-3 TRBV5-8 NA TRBD2 TGTGCCAGCACCGTCCAGAGCGGGGGTACAGATACGCAGTATTTT CASTVQSGGTDTQYF
TRBJ2-3 TRBV12-3/TRBV12-4 many TRBD1 TGTGCCAGCAGTCCACAGGGGATTGTTGGCACAGATACGCAGTATTTT CASSPQGIVGTDTQYF